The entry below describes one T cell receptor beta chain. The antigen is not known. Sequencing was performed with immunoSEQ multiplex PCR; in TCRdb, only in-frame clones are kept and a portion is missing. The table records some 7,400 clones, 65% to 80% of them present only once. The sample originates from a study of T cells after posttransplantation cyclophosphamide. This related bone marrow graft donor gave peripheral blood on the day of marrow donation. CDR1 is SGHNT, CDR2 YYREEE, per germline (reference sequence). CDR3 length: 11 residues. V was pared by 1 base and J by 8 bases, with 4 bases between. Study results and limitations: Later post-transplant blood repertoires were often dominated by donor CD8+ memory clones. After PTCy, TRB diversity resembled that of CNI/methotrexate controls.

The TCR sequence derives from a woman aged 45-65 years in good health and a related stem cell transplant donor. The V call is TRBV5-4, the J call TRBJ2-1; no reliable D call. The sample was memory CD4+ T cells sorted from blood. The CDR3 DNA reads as TGTGCCAGCAGCTTGACGGATGAGCAGTTCTTC. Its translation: CASSLTDEQFF.